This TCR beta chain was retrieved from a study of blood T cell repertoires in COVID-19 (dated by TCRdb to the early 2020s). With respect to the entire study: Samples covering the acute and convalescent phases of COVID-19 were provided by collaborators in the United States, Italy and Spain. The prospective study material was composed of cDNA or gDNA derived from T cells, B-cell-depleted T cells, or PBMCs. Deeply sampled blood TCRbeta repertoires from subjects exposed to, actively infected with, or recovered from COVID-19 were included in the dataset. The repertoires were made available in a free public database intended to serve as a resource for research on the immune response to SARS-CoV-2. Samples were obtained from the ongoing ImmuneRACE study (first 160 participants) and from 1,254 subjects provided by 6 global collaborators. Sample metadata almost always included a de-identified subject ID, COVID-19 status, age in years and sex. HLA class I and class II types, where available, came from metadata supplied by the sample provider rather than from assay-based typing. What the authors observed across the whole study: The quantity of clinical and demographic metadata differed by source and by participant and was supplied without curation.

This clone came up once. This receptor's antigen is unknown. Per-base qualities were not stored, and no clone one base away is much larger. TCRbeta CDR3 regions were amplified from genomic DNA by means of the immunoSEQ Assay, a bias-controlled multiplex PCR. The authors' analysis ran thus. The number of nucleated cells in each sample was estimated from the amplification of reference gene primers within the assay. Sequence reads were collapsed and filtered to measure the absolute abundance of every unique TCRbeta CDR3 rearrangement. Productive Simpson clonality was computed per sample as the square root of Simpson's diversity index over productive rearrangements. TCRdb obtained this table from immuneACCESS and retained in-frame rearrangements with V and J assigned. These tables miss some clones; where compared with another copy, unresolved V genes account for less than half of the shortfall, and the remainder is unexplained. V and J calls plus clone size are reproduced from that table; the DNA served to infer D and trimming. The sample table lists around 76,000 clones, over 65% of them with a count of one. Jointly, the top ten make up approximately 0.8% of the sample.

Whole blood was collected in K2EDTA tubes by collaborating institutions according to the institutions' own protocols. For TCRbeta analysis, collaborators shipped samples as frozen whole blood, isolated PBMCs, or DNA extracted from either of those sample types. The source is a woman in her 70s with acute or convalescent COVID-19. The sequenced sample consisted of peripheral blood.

The DNA reads TGTGCCAGCAGCTTAGGTGGAGACCTGGCGTATGCTTTCTTT. Its product reads: CASSLGGDLAYAFF. The chain couples TRBV7-2 to TRBJ1-1; the D gene is unclear. Trimming costs V 1 base and J 11 bases, and their ends lie 17 bases apart. The CDR3 starts with the cysteine, ends with the phenylalanine, and has 14 residues. This entry keeps only the CDR3 DNA: 42 bases, framed from base 1. Sequences SGHTA (CDR1) and FQGNSA (CDR2) are obtained from the germline V gene.